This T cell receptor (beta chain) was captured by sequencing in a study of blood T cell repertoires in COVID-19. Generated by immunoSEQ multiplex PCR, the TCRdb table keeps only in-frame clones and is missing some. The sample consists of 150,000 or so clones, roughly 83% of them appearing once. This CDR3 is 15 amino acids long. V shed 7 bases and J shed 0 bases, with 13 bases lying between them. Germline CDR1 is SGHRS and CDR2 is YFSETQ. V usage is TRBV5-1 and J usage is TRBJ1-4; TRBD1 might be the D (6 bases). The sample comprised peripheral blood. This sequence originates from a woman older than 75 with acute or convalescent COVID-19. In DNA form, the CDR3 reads TGCGCCAGCGGCGTAACAGGGACAACTAATGAAAAACTGTTTTTT. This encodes CASGVTGTTNEKLFF. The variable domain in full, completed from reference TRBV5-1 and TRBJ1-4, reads KAGVTQTPRYLIKTRGQQVTLSCSPISGHRSVSWYQQTPGQGLQFLFEYFSETQRNKGNFPGRFSGRQFSNSRSEMNVSTLELGDSALYLCASGVTGTTNEKLFFGSGTQLSVL.